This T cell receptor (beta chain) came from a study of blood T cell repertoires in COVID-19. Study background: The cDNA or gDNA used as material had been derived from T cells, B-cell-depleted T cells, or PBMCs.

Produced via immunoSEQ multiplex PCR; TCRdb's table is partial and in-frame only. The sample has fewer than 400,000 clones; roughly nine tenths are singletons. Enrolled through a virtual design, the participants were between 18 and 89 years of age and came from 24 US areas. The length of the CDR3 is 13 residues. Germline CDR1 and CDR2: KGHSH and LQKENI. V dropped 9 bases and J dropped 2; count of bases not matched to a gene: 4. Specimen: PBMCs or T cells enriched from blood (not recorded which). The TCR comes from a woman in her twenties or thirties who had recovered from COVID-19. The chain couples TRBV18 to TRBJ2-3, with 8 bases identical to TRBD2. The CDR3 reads CASYSGNTDTQYF. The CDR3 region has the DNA TGTGCCAGTTATAGCGGGAACACAGATACGCAGTATTTT.